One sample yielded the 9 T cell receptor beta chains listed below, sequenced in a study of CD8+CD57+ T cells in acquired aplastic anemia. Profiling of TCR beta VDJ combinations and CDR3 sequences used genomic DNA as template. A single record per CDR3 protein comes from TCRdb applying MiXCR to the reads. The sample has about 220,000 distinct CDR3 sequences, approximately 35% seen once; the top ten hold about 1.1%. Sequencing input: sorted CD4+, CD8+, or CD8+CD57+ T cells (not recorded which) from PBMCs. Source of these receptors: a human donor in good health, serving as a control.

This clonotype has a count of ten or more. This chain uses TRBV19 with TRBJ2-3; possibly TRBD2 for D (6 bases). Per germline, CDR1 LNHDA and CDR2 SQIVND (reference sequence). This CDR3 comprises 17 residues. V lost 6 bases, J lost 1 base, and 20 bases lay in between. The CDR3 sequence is CASSPRVAAPRTDTQYF. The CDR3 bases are TGTGCCAGTAGCCCCAGGGTAGCGGCCCCTCGCACAGATACGCAGTATTTT.

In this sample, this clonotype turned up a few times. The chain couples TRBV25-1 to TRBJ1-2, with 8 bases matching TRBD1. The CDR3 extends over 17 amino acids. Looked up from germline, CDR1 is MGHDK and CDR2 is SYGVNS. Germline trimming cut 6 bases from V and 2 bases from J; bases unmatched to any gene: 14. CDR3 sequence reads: CASSQTLTGARNYGYTF. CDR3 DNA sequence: TGTGCCAGCAGCCAAACGTTGACAGGGGCTCGGAACTATGGCTACACCTTC.

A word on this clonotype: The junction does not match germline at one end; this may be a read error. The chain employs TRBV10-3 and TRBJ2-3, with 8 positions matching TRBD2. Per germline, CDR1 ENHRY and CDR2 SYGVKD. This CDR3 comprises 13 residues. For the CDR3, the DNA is TGTGCCATCAGTGCGGGGGGGCCAGATACGCGGTATTTT. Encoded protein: CAISAGGPDTRYF.

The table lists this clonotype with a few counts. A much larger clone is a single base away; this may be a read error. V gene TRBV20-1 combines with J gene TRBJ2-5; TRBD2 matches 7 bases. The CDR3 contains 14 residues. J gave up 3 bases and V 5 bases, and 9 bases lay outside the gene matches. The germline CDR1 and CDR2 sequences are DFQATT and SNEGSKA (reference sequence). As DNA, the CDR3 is TGCAGTGCTCCAGTGTTGGCGGGAGAAGAGACCCAGTACTTC. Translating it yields CSAPVLAGEETQYF.

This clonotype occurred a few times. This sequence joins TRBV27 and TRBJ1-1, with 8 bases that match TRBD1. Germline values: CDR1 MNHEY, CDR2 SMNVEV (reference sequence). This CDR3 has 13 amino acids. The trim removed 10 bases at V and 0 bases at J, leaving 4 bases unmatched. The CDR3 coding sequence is TGTGCCACAGGACAGGGCATGAACACTGAAGCTTTCTTT. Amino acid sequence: CATGQGMNTEAFF.

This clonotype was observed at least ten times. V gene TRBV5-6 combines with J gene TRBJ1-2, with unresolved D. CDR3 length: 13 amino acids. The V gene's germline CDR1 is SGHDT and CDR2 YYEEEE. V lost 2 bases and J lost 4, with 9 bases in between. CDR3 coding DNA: TGTGCCAGCAGCTTACAGAAGTCCTATGGCTACACCTTC. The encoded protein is CASSLQKSYGYTF.

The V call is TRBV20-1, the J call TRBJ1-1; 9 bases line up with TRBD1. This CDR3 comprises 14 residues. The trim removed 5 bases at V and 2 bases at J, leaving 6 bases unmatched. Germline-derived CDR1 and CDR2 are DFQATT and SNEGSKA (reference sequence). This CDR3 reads CSAPGTGPNTEAFF. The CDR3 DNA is TGCAGTGCTCCCGGGACAGGGCCAAACACTGAAGCTTTCTTT.

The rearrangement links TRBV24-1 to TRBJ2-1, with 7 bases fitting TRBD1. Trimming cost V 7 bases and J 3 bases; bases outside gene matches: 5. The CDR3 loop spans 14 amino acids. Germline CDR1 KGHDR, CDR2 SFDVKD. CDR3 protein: CATRGAGGYNEQFF. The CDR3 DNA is TGTGCCACCAGAGGGGCAGGGGGCTACAATGAGCAGTTCTTC.

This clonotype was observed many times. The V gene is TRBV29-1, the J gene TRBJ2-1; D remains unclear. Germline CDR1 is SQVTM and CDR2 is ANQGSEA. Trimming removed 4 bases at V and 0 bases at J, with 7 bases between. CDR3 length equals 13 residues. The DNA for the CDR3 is TGCAGCGTTGGTAGAGGCTCCTACAATGAGCAGTTCTTC. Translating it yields CSVGRGSYNEQFF.